One sample yielded the 28 T cell receptor beta chains listed below, sequenced in a study of molecular identifiers for immune sequencing clone quantification. Each CDR3 protein is one row after TCRdb ran MiXCR on the PCR reads. The table shows about 640,000 distinct CDR3 sequences, with just under 20% occurring only once. Sequencing was performed on naive CD8+ T cells from blood, with Jurkat cell RNA spiked in. The sample's subset: FACS-sorted CD8+CD4-CCR7+CD45RA+ naive T cells. The receptors were gathered from a human donor in good health. Some libraries in this study had Jurkat cell RNA spiked in.

In regard to this clonotype: One base away lies a much larger clone, so this may be a sequencing read error. The gene calls are TRBV12-5 and TRBJ2-6, with D tentatively TRBD1 or TRBD2 (6 bases each). The germline CDR1 and CDR2 sequences are LGHNT and FRNRAP. This CDR3 is 19 amino acids long. The CDR3 nucleotides read TGTACTAGTGGTTTTATTCTGAGGGGGGCCTCTGCTGGGGCCAACGTCCTGACTTTC. It yields the protein CTSGFILRGASAGANVLTF.

The chain joins TRBV6-2 or TRBV6-3 to TRBJ2-3; D perhaps matches TRBD2 (7 bases). The CDR3 is 17 amino acids. CDR1 and CDR2 (germline): MNHEY, SVGEGT. Trimming removed 0 bases at V and 3 bases at J, with 16 bases between. This chain's CDR3 is CASSYSGGARFTDTQYF. The CDR3 nucleotides are TGTGCCAGCAGTTACTCTGGGGGGGCACGCTTTACAGATACGCAGTATTTT.

Notes on this clonotype: A much larger clonotype is one base distant, so this may be a read error. DNA for the CDR3: TGTGCCAGCAGTTTATTAGGGACAGATGCCGGCAGATACGAGCAGTACTTC. This codes for CASSLLGTDAGRYEQYF. The genes are TRBV28 and TRBJ2-7; 7 bases align to TRBD1. The CDR3 extends over 17 amino acids. V gave up 1 base and J gave up 4 bases; unmatched junction bases: 13. Germline-derived CDR1 and CDR2 are MDHEN and SYDVKM.

This clonotype was seen many times. The genes are TRBV5-1 and TRBJ2-7; D may be TRBD1 or TRBD2 (5 bases each). The ends were cut back, 2 bases at V and 2 bases at J, with 11 bases in the middle. Germline V lookup: CDR1 SGHRS, CDR2 YFSETQ. This CDR3 region has 14 residues. CDR3 in amino acids: CASSFGTKPYEQYF. CDR3 sequence (DNA): TGCGCCAGCAGCTTTGGGACGAAACCCTACGAGCAGTACTTC.

This clonotype has a count of ten or more. The chain is built from TRBV21-1 and TRBJ2-5; the D call of TRBD1 is as the table states it, not checked on the DNA. TRBV21-1 has pseudogene status. This CDR3 is built from 14 residues. The CDR3 region is CASSNPYKILTQYF. As DNA, the CDR3 is TGTGCCAGCAGCAACCCCTACAAGATCTTGACCCAGTACTTC.

This clonotype was observed many times. The gene calls are TRBV4-3 and TRBJ2-7; D ambiguous. Germline CDR1 and CDR2: LGHNA and YSLEER. The CDR3 totals 10 residues. V was trimmed by 4 bases and J by 9 bases, leaving 7 bases between them. CDR3 protein: CASSPKGQYF. The CDR3 nucleotides are TGCGCCAGCAGCCCAAAGGGGCAGTACTTC.

Details on this clonotype: A much larger clone lies one base from this, so it may be a read error. This chain joins TRBV30 and TRBJ2-7, with 8 bases lining up with TRBD2. Germline V gives CDR1 GTSNPN, CDR2 SVGIG (reference sequence). V was clipped by 6 bases and J by 6 bases; unmatched bases: 7. CDR3 size: 12 residues. CDR3 sequence (DNA): TGTGCCTGCCGGGGCGGGGGGAGCGAGCAGTACTTC. Its translation: CACRGGGSEQYF.

This clonotype has a count of ten or more. The genes are TRBV4-3 and TRBJ1-4; no firm D call. This CDR3 contains 17 residues. CDR1 LGHNA and CDR2 YSLEER come from the germline V gene. V was shortened by 0 bases and J by 4 bases, with 15 bases between the two germline ends. The CDR3 loop reads CASSQDSPPSDNEKLFF. The CDR3 region has the DNA TGCGCCAGCAGCCAAGATTCACCCCCCTCCGATAATGAAAAACTGTTTTTT.

Only a few counts were recorded for this clonotype. This chain links TRBV5-1 with TRBJ2-7; 7 nucleotides line up with TRBD1. Looked up from germline, CDR1 is SGHRS and CDR2 is YFSETQ. The CDR3 runs to 13 residues. The trim removed 7 bases at V and 0 bases at J, leaving 4 bases unmatched. CDR3 sequence (DNA): TGCGCCAGCGCACAGGGGCCCTCCTACGAGCAGTACTTC. Translation: CASAQGPSYEQYF.

This clonotype showed up many times. V gene TRBV3-1 combines with J gene TRBJ1-5; D remains unclear. Germline V CDR1 and CDR2: LGHDT, YNNKEL (reference sequence). There are 14 residues in the CDR3. The ends were cut back, 2 bases at V and 5 bases at J, with 10 bases in the middle. The CDR3 DNA is TGTGCCAGCAGCCAATCACAGAATTATCAGCCCCAGCATTTT. Residues: CASSQSQNYQPQHF.

Of note for this clonotype: Its ends do not fully match the called genes, so a read error is possible. The chain links TRBV5-8 to TRBJ1-4, with a weak D call TRBD1 (5 bases). CDR3 length equals 12 residues. The germline V gene encodes CDR1 SGHTS and CDR2 YDEGEE. The CDR3 region is CASSLVGREVRF. The CDR3 bases are TGTGCCAGCAGCTTGGTGGGCAGGGAAGTTCGCTTT.

This clonotype occurred many times. The chain joins TRBV9 to TRBJ1-3; no clear D. The V and J ends lost 0 bases and 9 bases respectively, with 19 bases between them. CDR3 size: 16 residues. Germline V lookup: CDR1 SGDLS, CDR2 YYNGEE. In DNA form, the CDR3 reads TGTGCCAGCAGCGTAGCTACATCCGGACTCGACGGCACCATATATTTT. Encoded protein: CASSVATSGLDGTIYF.

There are many counts of this clonotype. The J gene is TRBJ2-7, the V gene TRBV27; TRBD2 aligns across 10 bases. Germline-derived CDR1 and CDR2 are MNHEY and SMNVEV (reference sequence). The junction had 9 bases not matched to a gene; V was cut back by 6 bases and J by 7 bases. The CDR3 is made up of 14 amino acids. The DNA of the CDR3 is TGTGCCAGCAGCCTAGCGGGAGAGGGCTGGGAGCAGTACTTC. Its translation is CASSLAGEGWEQYF.

This clonotype was seen ten or more times. This sequence joins TRBV3-1 and TRBJ2-5; possibly TRBD2 for D (5 bases). The CDR3 sequence is 16 residues long. Germline V CDR1 and CDR2: LGHDT, YNNKEL (reference sequence). Trimming left V 0 bases short and J 5 bases short, with 16 bases between. CDR3 region: CASSQDRTRRGETQYF. The CDR3 region has the DNA TGTGCCAGCAGCCAAGACAGGACTCGTCGAGGCGAGACCCAGTACTTC.

This clonotype came up many times. The chain carries TRBV24-1 and TRBJ2-3, with 11 bases matching TRBD2. After removal of 6 bases from V and 7 bases from J, the junction contained 5 bases not matched to a gene. Germline V gene lookup returns CDR1 KGHDR and CDR2 SFDVKD. This CDR3 is 14 amino acids long. CDR3 residues: CATSPTSGINTQYF. CDR3 coding DNA: TGTGCCACCAGTCCGACTAGCGGGATAAATACGCAGTATTTT.

The chain employs TRBV20-1 and TRBJ2-7, with TRBD1 identical over 8 bases. With 1 base clipped from V and 5 bases from J, the junction kept 7 bases outside the gene matches. Per germline, CDR1 DFQATT and CDR2 SNEGSKA (reference sequence). The CDR3 totals 14 residues. In DNA form, the CDR3 reads TGCAGTGCTAGAGGGACAGGGTTTTTCCACGAGCAGTACTTC. Translating it yields CSARGTGFFHEQYF.

This chain connects TRBV20-1 to TRBJ1-1; TRBD1 is a possible D gene (5 bases). The CDR3 is 14 amino acids. From germline, CDR1 is DFQATT and CDR2 SNEGSKA (reference sequence). V shed 5 bases and J shed 1 base, with 14 bases lying between them. CDR3 sequence (DNA): TGCAGTGCTCCTGAAGACAGAGGGAACACTGAAGCTTTCTTT. Protein: CSAPEDRGNTEAFF.

This clonotype was seen many times. This chain links TRBV7-2 with TRBJ2-5; possibly TRBD1 for D (6 bases). V lost 4 bases to trimming and J lost 7 bases, with 19 bases between them. CDR3 size: 15 residues. Per germline, CDR1 SGHTA and CDR2 FQGNSA. CDR3 sequence reads: CASSSPRTAKGTQYF. CDR3 sequence (DNA): TGTGCCAGCAGCTCCCCCCGGACAGCCAAGGGGACCCAGTACTTC.

This clonotype was counted a few times. The chain has TRBV9 and TRBJ2-7, with TRBD1 matching over 8 bases. The CDR3 totals 15 residues. The ends lost 4 bases at V and 3 bases at J; junction bases unmatched: 9. Germline CDR1 reads SGDLS; CDR2 reads YYNGEE. CDR3 nucleotides: TGTGCCAGCAGCCCCCCACAGGGGGGCCTCTACGAGCAGTACTTC. It yields the protein CASSPPQGGLYEQYF.

The sample holds a few counts of this clonotype. This sequence joins TRBV7-6 and TRBJ2-3, with D hard to call. The CDR3 length is 12 residues. Germline V gene sequence: CDR1 SGHVS, CDR2 FNYEAQ. Trimming removed 1 base from V and 8 bases from J, with 7 bases in between. The CDR3 coding sequence is TGTGCCAGCAGCTTAGGTCCCGGTACGCAGTATTTT. Residues: CASSLGPGTQYF.

In this sample, this clonotype turned up a few times. The rearrangement links TRBV30 to TRBJ1-1, with D unresolved. V was pared by 8 bases and J by 5 bases, with 15 bases between. This CDR3 is built from 12 residues. The germline V gene has CDR1 GTSNPN and CDR2 SVGIG (reference sequence). The CDR3 DNA is TGTGCCATGGACCCTAAGGGAACTGAAGCTTTCTTT. Translation gives CAMDPKGTEAFF.

This clonotype was seen only a few times. The genes are TRBV9 and TRBJ2-1; D unresolved. The CDR3 extends over 13 amino acids. V was trimmed by 0 bases and J by 5 bases, leaving 6 bases between them. The germline V gene has CDR1 SGDLS and CDR2 YYNGEE. The CDR3 DNA is TGTGCCAGCAGCGTAGAAGGGAACAATGAGCAGTTCTTC. Translation gives CASSVEGNNEQFF.

On this clonotype: Since no conserved phenylalanine or tryptophan closes the CDR3, a read error is the likely cause. V usage is TRBV5-6 and J usage is TRBJ1-6, with no clear D. V lost 1 base and J lost 0, with 11 bases in between. CDR3 size: 17 residues. Germline V gene lookup returns CDR1 SGHDT and CDR2 YYEEEE. The CDR3, as DNA: TGTGCCAGCAGCTTGAGTTCCACTTACTCCTATAATTCACCCCTCCACTCT. Translated: CASSLSSTYSYNSPLHS.

In regard to this clonotype: This may arise from a read error, as a much more abundant clone is one base away. The chain employs TRBV2 and TRBJ2-7, with TRBD2 as a possible D gene (6 bases). The CDR3 sequence is 15 residues long. V lost 7 bases, J lost 2 bases, and 18 bases lay in between. Germline V CDR1 and CDR2: SNHLY, FYNNEI. This CDR3 is CASIGAGRGTYEQYF. The CDR3 DNA sequence: TGTGCCAGCATTGGGGCGGGGCGGGGAACCTACGAGCAGTACTTC.

This clonotype was seen at least ten times. CDR3 in DNA: TGTGCCAGCAGCTCCGACCCTATGCGCGGGACAGGCCGTACCATATATTTT. This gives the protein CASSSDPMRGTGRTIYF. The J gene is TRBJ1-3, the V gene TRBV7-8; 8 bases match TRBD1. CDR1 is SGHVS and CDR2 is FQNEAQ in the germline V gene. The CDR3 spans 17 residues. Trimming at V came to 4 bases and at J to 10 bases, leaving 18 bases not matched to a gene.

This clonotype has just a few counts. The J gene is TRBJ1-5, the V gene TRBV19; perhaps TRBD1 as D (6 bases). This CDR3 comprises 15 residues. Trimming left V 5 bases short and J 1 base short, with 12 bases between. Per germline, CDR1 LNHDA and CDR2 SQIVND (reference sequence). CDR3 nucleotides: TGTGCCAGTAGTGTCTGGGGGGCCAGCAATCAGCCCCAGCATTTT. Encoded protein: CASSVWGASNQPQHF.

A word on this clonotype: Just one base apart from a much larger clone, this may be a read error. The chain employs TRBV12-3 or TRBV12-4 and TRBJ2-7; the D gene is possibly TRBD2 (6 bases). This CDR3 is 14 amino acids long. CDR3 region: CAGSLGGGTPEQYF. DNA of the CDR3: TGTGCCGGCAGTTTAGGTGGAGGGACTCCCGAGCAGTACTTC.

This clonotype has only a few counts. This chain links TRBV5-6 with TRBJ2-7; D perhaps matches TRBD1 (5 bases). This CDR3 region has 12 residues. Germline CDR1 reads SGHDT; CDR2 reads YYEEEE. V was pared by 4 bases and J by 5 bases, with 10 bases between. The CDR3 spells CASSALTDEQYF. CDR3 nucleotide sequence: TGTGCCAGCAGCGCTCTGACAGACGAGCAGTACTTC.